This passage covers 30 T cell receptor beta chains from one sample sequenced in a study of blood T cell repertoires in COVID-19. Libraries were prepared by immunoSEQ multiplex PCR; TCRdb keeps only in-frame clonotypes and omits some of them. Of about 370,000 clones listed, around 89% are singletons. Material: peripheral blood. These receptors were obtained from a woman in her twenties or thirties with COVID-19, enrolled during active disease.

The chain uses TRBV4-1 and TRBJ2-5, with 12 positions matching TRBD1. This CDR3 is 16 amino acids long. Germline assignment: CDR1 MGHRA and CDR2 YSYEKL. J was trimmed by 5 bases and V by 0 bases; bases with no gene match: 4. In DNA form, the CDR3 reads TGCGCCAGCAGCCAAGAGTGGGACAGGGGGCTGGAGACCCAGTACTTC. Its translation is CASSQEWDRGLETQYF.

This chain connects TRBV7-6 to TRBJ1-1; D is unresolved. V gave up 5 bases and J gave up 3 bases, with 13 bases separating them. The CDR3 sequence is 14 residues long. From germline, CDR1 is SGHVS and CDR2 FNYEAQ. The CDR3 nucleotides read TGTGCCAGCAGCCCCCAAGCCGGGGACACTGAAGCTTTCTTT. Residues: CASSPQAGDTEAFF.

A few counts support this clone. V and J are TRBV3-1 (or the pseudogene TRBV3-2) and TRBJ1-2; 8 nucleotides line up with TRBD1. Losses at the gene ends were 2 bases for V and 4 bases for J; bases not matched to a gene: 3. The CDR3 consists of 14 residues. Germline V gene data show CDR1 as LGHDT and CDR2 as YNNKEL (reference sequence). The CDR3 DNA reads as TGTGCCAGCAGCCAAACACAGGGGGGCTATGGCTACACCTTC. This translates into CASSQTQGGYGYTF.

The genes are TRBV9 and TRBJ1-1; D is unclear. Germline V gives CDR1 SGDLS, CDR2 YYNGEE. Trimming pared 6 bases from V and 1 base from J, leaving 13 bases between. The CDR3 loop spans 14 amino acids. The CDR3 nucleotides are TGTGCCAGCAACTTCCTCCGAGAGAACACTGAAGCTTTCTTT. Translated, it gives CASNFLRENTEAFF.

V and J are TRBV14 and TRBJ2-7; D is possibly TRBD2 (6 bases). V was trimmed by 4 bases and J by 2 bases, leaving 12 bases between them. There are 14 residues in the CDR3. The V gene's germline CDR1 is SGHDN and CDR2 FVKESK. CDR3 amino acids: CASSRRGGPYEQYF. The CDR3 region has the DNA TGTGCCAGCAGCCGCCGGGGAGGTCCCTACGAGCAGTACTTC. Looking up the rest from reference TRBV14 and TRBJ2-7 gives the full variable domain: EAGVTQFPSHSVIEKGQTVTLRCDPISGHDNLYWYRRVMGKEIKFLLHFVKESKQDESGMPNNRFLAERTGGTYSTLKVQPAELEDSGVYFCASSRRGGPYEQYFGPGTRLTVT.

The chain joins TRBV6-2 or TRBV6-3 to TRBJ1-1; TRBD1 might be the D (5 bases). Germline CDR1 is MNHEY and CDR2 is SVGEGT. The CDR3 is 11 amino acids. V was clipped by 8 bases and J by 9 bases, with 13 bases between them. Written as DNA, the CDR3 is TGTGCCAGCGGTTTAGGGACTAAAGCTTTCTTT. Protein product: CASGLGTKAFF.

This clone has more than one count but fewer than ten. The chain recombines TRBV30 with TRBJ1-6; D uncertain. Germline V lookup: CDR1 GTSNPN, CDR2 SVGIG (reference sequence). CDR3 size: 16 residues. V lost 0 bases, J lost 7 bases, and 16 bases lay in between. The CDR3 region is CAWSVPTRRSNSPLHF. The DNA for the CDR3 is TGTGCCTGGAGTGTACCCACCCGTCGGTCAAATTCACCCCTCCACTTT.

The CDR3 region is CASSPSGRTYNEQFF. The CDR3 nucleotides are TGTGCCAGCAGCCCCAGCGGGAGAACCTACAATGAGCAGTTCTTC. The rearrangement uses TRBV11-2 and TRBJ2-1, with 8 bases fitting TRBD2. Trimming removed 5 bases from V and 2 bases from J; junction bases left unmatched: 5. This CDR3 has 15 amino acids. The germline V gene encodes CDR1 SGHAT and CDR2 FQNNGV.

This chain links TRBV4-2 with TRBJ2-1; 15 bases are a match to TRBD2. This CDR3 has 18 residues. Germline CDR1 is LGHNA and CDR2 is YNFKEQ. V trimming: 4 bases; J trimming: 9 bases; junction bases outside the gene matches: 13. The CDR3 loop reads CASSPGGTSGGPRGEQFF. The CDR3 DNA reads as TGTGCCAGCAGCCCCGGAGGGACTAGCGGGGGGCCGCGGGGTGAGCAGTTCTTC.

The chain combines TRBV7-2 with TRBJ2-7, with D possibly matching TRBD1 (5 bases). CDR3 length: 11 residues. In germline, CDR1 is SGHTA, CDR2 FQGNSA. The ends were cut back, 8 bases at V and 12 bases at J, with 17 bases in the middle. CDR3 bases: TGTGCCAGCGTTGGGTCCCCAAGGGGGTACTTC. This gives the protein CASVGSPRGYF.

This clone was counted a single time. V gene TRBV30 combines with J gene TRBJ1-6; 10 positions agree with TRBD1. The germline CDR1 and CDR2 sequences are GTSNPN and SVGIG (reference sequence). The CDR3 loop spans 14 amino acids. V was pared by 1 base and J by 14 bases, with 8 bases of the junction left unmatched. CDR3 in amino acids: CAWSASGQGGTLHF. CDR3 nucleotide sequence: TGTGCCTGGAGTGCATCCGGACAGGGGGGAACCCTCCACTTT. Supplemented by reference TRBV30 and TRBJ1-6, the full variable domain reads SQTIHQWPATLVQPVGSPLSLECTVEGTSNPNLYWYRQAAGRGLQLLFYSVGIGQISSEVPQNLSASRPQDRQFILSSKKLLLSDSGFYLCAWSASGQGGTLHFGNGTRLTVT.

CDR3 sequence: CASSPYRGGVYNEQFF. Here the CDR3 DNA reads TGTGCCAGCTCACCATATCGCGGCGGGGTGTACAATGAGCAGTTCTTC. This rearrangement joins TRBV18 to TRBJ2-1; tentatively, D is TRBD2 (6 bases). Deletions cut 2 bases from V and 4 bases from J, with 15 bases between. CDR1 and CDR2 (germline): KGHSH, LQKENI. The CDR3 is made up of 16 amino acids.

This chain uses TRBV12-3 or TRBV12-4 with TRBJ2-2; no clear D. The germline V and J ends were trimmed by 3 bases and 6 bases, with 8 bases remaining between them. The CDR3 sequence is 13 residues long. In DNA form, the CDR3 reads TGTGCCAGCAGTTTGGCGCGGTCCGGGGAGCTGTTTTTT. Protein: CASSLARSGELFF.

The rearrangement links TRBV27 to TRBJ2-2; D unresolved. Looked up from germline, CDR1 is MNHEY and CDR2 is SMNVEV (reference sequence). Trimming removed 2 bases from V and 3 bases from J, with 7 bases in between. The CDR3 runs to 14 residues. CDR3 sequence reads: CASSLGEYTGELFF. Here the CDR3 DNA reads TGTGCCAGCAGTTTAGGAGAGTACACCGGGGAGCTGTTTTTT.

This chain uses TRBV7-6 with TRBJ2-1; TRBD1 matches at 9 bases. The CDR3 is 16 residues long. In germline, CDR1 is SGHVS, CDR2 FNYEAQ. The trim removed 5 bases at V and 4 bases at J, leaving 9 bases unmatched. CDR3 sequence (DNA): TGTGCCAGCAGCGCCTACCGGGACAGGGAGTACAATGAGCAGTTCTTC. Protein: CASSAYRDREYNEQFF.

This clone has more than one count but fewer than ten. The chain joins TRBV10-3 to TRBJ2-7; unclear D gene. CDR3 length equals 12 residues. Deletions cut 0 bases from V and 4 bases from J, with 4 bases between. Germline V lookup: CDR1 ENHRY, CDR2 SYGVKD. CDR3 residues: CAISESEYEQYF. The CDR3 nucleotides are TGTGCCATCAGTGAGTCGGAGTACGAGCAGTACTTC.

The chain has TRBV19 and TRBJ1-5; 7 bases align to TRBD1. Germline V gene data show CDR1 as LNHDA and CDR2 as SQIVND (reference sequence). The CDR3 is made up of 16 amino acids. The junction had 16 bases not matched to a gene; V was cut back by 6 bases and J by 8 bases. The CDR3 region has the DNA TGTGCCAGTAGCCACCGTGTGACAGGGAATAAGGAGCCCCAGCATTTT. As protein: CASSHRVTGNKEPQHF.

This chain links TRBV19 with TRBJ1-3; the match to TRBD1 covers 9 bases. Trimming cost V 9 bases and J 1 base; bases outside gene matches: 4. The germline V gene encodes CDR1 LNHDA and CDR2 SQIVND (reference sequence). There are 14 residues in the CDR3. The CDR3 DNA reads TGTGCCAGCAGGACAGGGGCATCTGGAAACACCATATATTTT. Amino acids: CASRTGASGNTIYF.

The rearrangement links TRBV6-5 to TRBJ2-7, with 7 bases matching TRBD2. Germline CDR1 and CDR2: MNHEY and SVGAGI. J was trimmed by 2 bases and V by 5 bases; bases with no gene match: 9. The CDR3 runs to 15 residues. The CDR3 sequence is CASSPRASGTYEQYV. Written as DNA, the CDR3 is TGTGCCAGCAGTCCCCGGGCTAGCGGTACCTACGAGCAGTACGTC.

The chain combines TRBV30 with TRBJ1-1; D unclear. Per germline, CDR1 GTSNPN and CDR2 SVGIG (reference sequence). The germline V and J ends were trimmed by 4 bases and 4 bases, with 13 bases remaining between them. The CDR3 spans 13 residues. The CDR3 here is CAWIQAPSTEAFF. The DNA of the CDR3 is TGTGCCTGGATCCAAGCTCCGAGCACTGAAGCTTTCTTT.

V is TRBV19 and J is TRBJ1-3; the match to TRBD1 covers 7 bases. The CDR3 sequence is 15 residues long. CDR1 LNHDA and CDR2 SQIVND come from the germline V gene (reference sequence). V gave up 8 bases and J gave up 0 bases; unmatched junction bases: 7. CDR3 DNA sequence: TGTGCCAGTGGAGCCGGGACAGACTCTGGAAACACCATATATTTT. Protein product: CASGAGTDSGNTIYF. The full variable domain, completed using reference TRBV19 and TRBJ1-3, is DGGITQSPKYLFRKEGQNVTLSCEQNLNHDAMYWYRQDPGQGLRLIYYSQIVNDFQKGDIAEGYSVSREKKESFPLTVTSAQKNPTAFYLCASGAGTDSGNTIYFGEGSWLTVV.

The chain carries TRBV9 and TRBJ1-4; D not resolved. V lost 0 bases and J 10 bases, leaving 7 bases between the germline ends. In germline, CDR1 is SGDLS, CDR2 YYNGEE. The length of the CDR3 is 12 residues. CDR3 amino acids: CASSVEEGKLFF. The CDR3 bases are TGTGCCAGCAGCGTAGAAGAGGGAAAACTGTTTTTT.

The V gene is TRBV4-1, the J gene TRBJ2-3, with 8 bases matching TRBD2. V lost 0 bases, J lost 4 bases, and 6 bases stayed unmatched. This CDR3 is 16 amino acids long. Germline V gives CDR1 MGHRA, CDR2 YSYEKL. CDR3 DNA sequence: TGCGCCAGCAGCCAAGACCCTAGCGGGCTTCCAGATACGCAGTATTTT. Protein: CASSQDPSGLPDTQYF.

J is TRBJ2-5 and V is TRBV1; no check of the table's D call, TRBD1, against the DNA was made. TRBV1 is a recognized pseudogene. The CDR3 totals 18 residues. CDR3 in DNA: TGCACCAGCAGCCACAAAGAAATTAACAGGGGTGGGCAAGAGACCCAGTACTTC. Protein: CTSSHKEINRGGQETQYF.

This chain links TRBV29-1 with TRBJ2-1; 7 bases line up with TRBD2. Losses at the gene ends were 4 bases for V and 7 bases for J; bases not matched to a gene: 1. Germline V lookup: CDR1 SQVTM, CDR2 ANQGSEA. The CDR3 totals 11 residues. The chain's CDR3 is CSVGEGNEQFF. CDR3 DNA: TGCAGCGTTGGGGAGGGAAATGAGCAGTTCTTC.

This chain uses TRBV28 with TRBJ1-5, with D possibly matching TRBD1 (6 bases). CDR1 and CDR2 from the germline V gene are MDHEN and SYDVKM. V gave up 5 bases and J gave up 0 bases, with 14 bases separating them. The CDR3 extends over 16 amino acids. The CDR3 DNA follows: TGTGCCAGCAGTACAATCAGGGGCGCTAGCAATCAGCCCCAGCATTTT. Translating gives CASSTIRGASNQPQHF.

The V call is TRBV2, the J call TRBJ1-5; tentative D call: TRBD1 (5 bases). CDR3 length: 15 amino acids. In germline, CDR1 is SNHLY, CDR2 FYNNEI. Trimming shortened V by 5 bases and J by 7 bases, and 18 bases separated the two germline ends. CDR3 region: CASSIQGTVVQPQHF. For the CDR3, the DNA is TGTGCCAGCAGTATCCAGGGCACGGTTGTGCAGCCCCAGCATTTT. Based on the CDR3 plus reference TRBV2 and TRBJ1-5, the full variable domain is EPEVTQTPSHQVTQMGQEVILRCVPISNHLYFYWYRQILGQKVEFLVSFYNNEISEKSEIFDDQFSVERPDGSNFTLKIRSTKLEDSAMYFCASSIQGTVVQPQHFGDGTRLSIL.

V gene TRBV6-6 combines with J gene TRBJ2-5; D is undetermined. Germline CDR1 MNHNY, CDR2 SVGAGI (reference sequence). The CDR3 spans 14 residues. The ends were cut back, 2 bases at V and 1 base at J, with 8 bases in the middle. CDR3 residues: CASSYDQVQETQYF. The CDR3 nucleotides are TGTGCCAGCAGTTACGATCAGGTCCAAGAGACCCAGTACTTC.

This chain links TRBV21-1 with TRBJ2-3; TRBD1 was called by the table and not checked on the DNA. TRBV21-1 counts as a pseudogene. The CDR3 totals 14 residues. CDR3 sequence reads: CASPPGQCTDTQYF. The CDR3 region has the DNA TGTGCCAGCCCCCCGGGACAGTGCACAGATACGCAGTATTTT.

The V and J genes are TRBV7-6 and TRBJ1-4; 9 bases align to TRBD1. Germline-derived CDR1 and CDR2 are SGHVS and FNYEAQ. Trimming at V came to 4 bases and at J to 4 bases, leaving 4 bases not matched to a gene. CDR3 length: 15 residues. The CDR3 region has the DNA TGTGCCAGCAGCTCACAGGGGGCGTTTAATGAAAAACTGTTTTTT. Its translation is CASSSQGAFNEKLFF.